This T cell receptor (beta chain) was sequenced for a study of T cell changes during pregnancy in multiple sclerosis (dated by TCRdb to the late 2010s). Background on the whole study: The study looked at changes in the T cell repertoire across pregnancy in women with multiple sclerosis.

V is pared back by 5 bases and J by 6 bases, with 11 bases lying between the germline termini. Reading the germline V gene gives CDR1 SGHVS and CDR2 FNYEAQ. From its cysteine to its phenylalanine, the CDR3 spans 12 amino acids. The DNA shown is the 36-base CDR3, in frame from base 1. Notes on this clone: Its antigen is unknown. No base-level quality is on record; no much larger clone is a single base apart.

The method behind the library was the immunoSEQ multiplex PCR assay. In its TCRdb copy, this immuneACCESS table keeps in-frame sequences only and misses some clones. Where compared with another copy, unresolved V genes explain less than half of these, and the others have no known cause. The sample yields about 75,000 clones; approximately 95% were counted once. 0.11% to 0.15% of the sample is held by the ten biggest clonotypes. Here the chain combines TRBV7-6 and TRBJ2-7; the D gene is possibly TRBD1, with 6 bases matching. This TCR derives from a female donor with multiple sclerosis, enrolled in a pregnancy study. This sample comprised CD4+ T cells from peripheral blood mononuclear cells, obtained after pregnancy. The bases are TGTGCCAGCAGCCCCACAGGGAGCGAGCAGTACTTC. Translated, this is CASSPTGSEQYF.